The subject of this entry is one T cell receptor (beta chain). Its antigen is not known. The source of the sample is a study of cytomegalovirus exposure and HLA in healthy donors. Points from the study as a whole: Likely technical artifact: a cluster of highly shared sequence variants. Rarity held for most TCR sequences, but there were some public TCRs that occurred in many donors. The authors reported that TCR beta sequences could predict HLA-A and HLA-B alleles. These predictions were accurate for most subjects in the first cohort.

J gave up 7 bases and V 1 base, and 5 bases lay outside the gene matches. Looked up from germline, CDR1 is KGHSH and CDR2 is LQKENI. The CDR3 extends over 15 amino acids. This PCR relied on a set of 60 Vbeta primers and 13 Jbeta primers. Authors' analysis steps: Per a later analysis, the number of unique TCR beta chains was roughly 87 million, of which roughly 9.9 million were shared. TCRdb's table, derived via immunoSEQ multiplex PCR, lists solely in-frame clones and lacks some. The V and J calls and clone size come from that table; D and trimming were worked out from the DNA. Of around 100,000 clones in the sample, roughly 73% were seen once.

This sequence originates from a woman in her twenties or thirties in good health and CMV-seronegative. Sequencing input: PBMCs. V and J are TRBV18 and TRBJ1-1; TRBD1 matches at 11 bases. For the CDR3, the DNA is TGTGCCAGCTCACCACGGGGGGACAGGGGGATTGAAGCTTTCTTT. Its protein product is CASSPRGDRGIEAFF.